These 28 T cell receptor beta chains originate from one sample sequenced in a study of blood T cell repertoires in COVID-19. The assay was immunoSEQ multiplex PCR, and TCRdb's table has in-frame clones only and misses some. In the table there are about 26,000 clones, about 92% of which are singletons. What was sequenced was peripheral blood. These receptors all come from a human donor in a cohort sampled during active COVID-19.

The V gene is TRBV24-1, the J gene TRBJ1-2; D possibly corresponds to TRBD1 (6 bases). The CDR3 is 13 amino acids. Germline values: CDR1 KGHDR, CDR2 SFDVKD. Deletions cut 3 bases from V and 5 bases from J, with 9 bases between. CDR3 residues: CATSDGTRYGYTF. The CDR3 DNA reads TGTGCCACCAGTGATGGGACAAGATATGGCTACACCTTC.

The chain uses TRBV12-3 or TRBV12-4 and TRBJ2-7; TRBD1 is a possible D gene (5 bases). This CDR3 is built from 12 residues. Between the trimmed V and J ends, which lost 6 bases and 4 bases, there was a span of 10 bases. For the CDR3, the DNA is TGTGCCAGCAGACGACAGTATTACGAGCAGTACTTC. Translating it yields CASRRQYYEQYF.

The V call is TRBV6-6, the J call TRBJ2-1; tentatively, D is TRBD2 (5 bases). CDR3 length: 12 amino acids. Deletions cut 2 bases from V and 8 bases from J, with 7 bases between. CDR1 is MNHNY and CDR2 is SVGAGI in the germline V gene (reference sequence). CDR3 sequence: CASSYGLDEQFF. The CDR3 region has the DNA TGTGCCAGCAGTTACGGACTTGATGAGCAGTTCTTC.

The CDR3 protein is CASSLSSGYTF. Written as DNA, the CDR3 is TGTGCCAGCAGTCTATCGTCAGGCTACACCTTC. This chain links TRBV6-6 with TRBJ1-2; no clear D gene. V was pared by 5 bases and J by 8 bases, with 9 bases between. Germline V gene sequence: CDR1 MNHNY, CDR2 SVGAGI (reference sequence). This CDR3 contains 11 residues.

This chain joins TRBV6-5 and TRBJ1-1; possibly TRBD1 for D (6 bases). The CDR3 extends over 16 amino acids. Per the germline V gene, CDR1 is MNHEY and CDR2 is SVGAGI. The V end lost 0 bases, the J end lost 7 bases, and 18 bases lay between the germline ends. CDR3 sequence: CASSYSRQGQIFEAFF. The CDR3 DNA sequence: TGTGCCAGCAGTTACTCGAGGCAGGGGCAGATTTTTGAAGCTTTCTTT.

As regards this clone: The junction departs from germline at one end; a sequencing error may be responsible. This chain connects TRBV5-4 to TRBJ1-6; 12 bases match TRBD1. The germline V gene has CDR1 SGHNT and CDR2 YYREEE (reference sequence). The CDR3 has 12 amino acids. CDR3 in amino acids: CASSLDRDRGRF. The DNA of the CDR3 is TGTGCCAGCAGCTTGGACCGGGACAGGGGGCGCTTT.

The DNA for the CDR3 is TGCGCCAGCAGCTTTGGAGGGGTGAACACTGAAGCTTTCTTT. Its translation is CASSFGGVNTEAFF. The chain is built from TRBV5-1 and TRBJ1-1, with D perhaps TRBD1 (5 bases). Germline loops: CDR1 SGHRS, CDR2 YFSETQ. V lost 2 bases and J lost 0, with 8 bases in between. The CDR3 runs to 14 residues.

This rearrangement joins TRBV11-2 to TRBJ2-3; weak D call: TRBD2 (5 bases). V lost 0 bases and J 2 bases, leaving 12 bases between the germline ends. CDR3 size: 16 residues. Germline V gene sequence: CDR1 SGHAT, CDR2 FQNNGV. Here the CDR3 reads CASSLEFAGTTDTQYF. In DNA form, the CDR3 reads TGTGCCAGCAGCTTAGAATTCGCGGGTACCACAGATACGCAGTATTTT.

The gene calls are TRBV7-3 and TRBJ2-4; TRBD2 matches 10 bases. Germline V gene sequence: CDR1 SGHTA, CDR2 FQGTGA. Losses at the gene ends were 0 bases for V and 0 bases for J; bases not matched to a gene: 11. This CDR3 is 20 amino acids long. DNA of the CDR3: TGTGCCAGCAGCTTAACAGGGAGCGGGGGGGCCCACCTAGCCAAAAACATTCAGTACTTC. It specifies CASSLTGSGGAHLAKNIQYF.

This clone was found once. Distinct nucleotide sequences in the sample also encode this CDR3. V gene TRBV19 combines with J gene TRBJ1-1; 7 nucleotides align to TRBD1. This CDR3 region has 13 residues. Germline CDR1 and CDR2: LNHDA and SQIVND (reference sequence). The V gene end was trimmed by 3 bases and the J gene end by 5 bases; junction bases not matched to a gene: 3. Here the CDR3 reads CASSIGTATEAFF. The CDR3 DNA reads as TGTGCCAGTAGTATTGGGACAGCGACTGAAGCTTTCTTT.

The chain links TRBV7-3 to TRBJ2-1, with TRBD2 matching over 10 bases. The germline CDR1 and CDR2 sequences are SGHTA and FQGTGA. The CDR3 is 16 residues long. Trimming cost V 5 bases and J 3 bases; bases outside gene matches: 7. CDR3 region: CASSPNSGGLYNEQFF. The CDR3 nucleotides read TGTGCCAGCAGCCCCAATAGCGGGGGGCTCTACAATGAGCAGTTCTTC. Full variable domain (outside the CDR3, taken from reference TRBV7-3 and TRBJ2-1): GAGVSQTPSNKVTEKGKYVELRCDPISGHTALYWYRQSLGQGPEFLIYFQGTGAADDSGLPNDRFFAVRPEGSVSTLKIQRTERGDSAVYLCASSPNSGGLYNEQFFGPGTRLTVL.

V gene TRBV29-1 combines with J gene TRBJ2-1; 12 positions agree with TRBD2. J lost 6 bases, V lost 5 bases, and 2 bases had no gene match. Germline CDR1 reads SQVTM; CDR2 reads ANQGSEA. The CDR3 has 13 residues. This chain's CDR3 is CSVKTSGGNEQFF. The CDR3 DNA reads TGCAGCGTTAAGACTAGCGGGGGCAATGAGCAGTTCTTC.

The chain recombines TRBV5-4 with TRBJ1-6, with D hard to call. CDR3 length: 15 residues. Per germline, CDR1 SGHNT and CDR2 YYREEE (reference sequence). Deletions cut 4 bases from V and 0 bases from J, with 8 bases between. The CDR3 protein is CASSQGSSYNSPLHF. CDR3 DNA sequence: TGTGCCAGCAGCCAAGGGAGCTCCTATAATTCACCCCTCCACTTT.

The genes are TRBV18 and TRBJ1-6, with 11 bases lining up with TRBD1. Germline assignment: CDR1 KGHSH and CDR2 LQKENI. Trimming cost V 3 bases and J 9 bases; bases outside gene matches: 7. This CDR3 spans 16 amino acids. The CDR3 region is CASSPRTGGDGSPLHF. The CDR3, as DNA: TGTGCCAGCTCACCCAGGACAGGGGGCGATGGTTCACCCCTCCACTTT.

The CDR3 spells CASSQDLFGEQYF. CDR3 bases: TGTGCCAGCAGCCAAGATCTTTTCGGGGAGCAGTACTTC. The chain couples TRBV3-1 (or the pseudogene TRBV3-2) to TRBJ2-7; D unresolved. Trimming cost V 0 bases and J 7 bases, with 10 bases left between them. There are 13 residues in the CDR3. Germline V gene lookup returns CDR1 LGHDT and CDR2 YNNKEL (reference sequence).

The chain uses TRBV4-2 and TRBJ2-5, with TRBD2 matching 8 bases. CDR3 length: 17 amino acids. Trimming removed 4 bases from V and 1 base from J; junction bases left unmatched: 11. The germline gives CDR1 LGHNA, CDR2 YNFKEQ. The chain's CDR3 is CASSPLTGGAFQETQYF. The CDR3 coding sequence is TGTGCCAGCAGCCCCCTCACCGGGGGGGCCTTCCAAGAGACCCAGTACTTC.

The count of this clone is one. The chain uses TRBV7-8 and TRBJ2-1, with 7 bases matching TRBD2. Per germline, CDR1 SGHVS and CDR2 FQNEAQ. After removal of 5 bases from V and 4 bases from J, the junction contained 5 bases not matched to a gene. There are 14 residues in the CDR3. The CDR3 DNA sequence: TGTGCCAGCAGCGTCGGGACTACTTACAATGAGCAGTTCTTC. Its protein is CASSVGTTYNEQFF.

The chain carries TRBV3-1 (or the pseudogene TRBV3-2) and TRBJ2-1; 8 positions agree with TRBD2. Germline assignment: CDR1 LGHDT and CDR2 YNNKEL (reference sequence). The CDR3 is 16 residues long. V shed 4 bases and J 2 bases; nucleotides not matched to a gene: 7. CDR3 sequence reads: CASSPAGVTPYNEQFF. The DNA for the CDR3 is TGTGCCAGCAGCCCAGCGGGGGTGACCCCCTACAATGAGCAGTTCTTC.

The genes are TRBV7-9 and TRBJ1-2; D is unresolved. CDR1 is SEHNR, CDR2 FQNEAQ, per germline (reference sequence). The CDR3 extends over 13 amino acids. The V end lost 5 bases, the J end lost 3 bases, and 10 bases lay between the germline ends. The CDR3 loop reads CASSQEVDYGYTF. The CDR3 DNA sequence: TGTGCCAGCAGCCAGGAGGTGGACTATGGCTACACCTTC.

The CDR3 region is CASNIDRDYGYTF. In DNA form, the CDR3 reads TGTGCCAGCAATATTGACAGAGACTATGGCTACACCTTC. The V call is TRBV6-5, the J call TRBJ1-2; possibly TRBD1 for D (5 bases). Deletions cut 7 bases from V and 3 bases from J, with 12 bases between. Germline CDR1 is MNHEY and CDR2 is SVGAGI. This CDR3 contains 13 residues.

This sequence joins TRBV14 and TRBJ1-4; D gene ambiguous. CDR3 length: 12 residues. The V gene lost 4 bases and the J gene lost 8 bases, with 8 bases spanning the gap. Germline lookup yields CDR1 SGHDN and CDR2 FVKESK. This CDR3 reads CASSRLGEKLFF. DNA of the CDR3: TGTGCCAGCAGCCGCCTCGGGGAAAAACTGTTTTTT.

The gene calls are TRBV19 and TRBJ1-2; D gene unclear. The CDR3 sequence is 13 residues long. Per germline, CDR1 LNHDA and CDR2 SQIVND (reference sequence). Trimming took off 5 bases at V and 3 bases at J, with 10 bases between the two ends. In DNA form, the CDR3 reads TGTGCCAGTAGTCCCCGTCCCTACTATGGCTACACCTTC. This translates into CASSPRPYYGYTF.

The chain has TRBV6-5 and TRBJ2-2; TRBD2 aligns across 10 bases. V gave up 2 bases and J gave up 6 bases; unmatched junction bases: 6. The length of the CDR3 is 16 residues. Looked up from germline, CDR1 is MNHEY and CDR2 is SVGAGI. The CDR3 DNA follows: TGTGCCAGCAGTTACGCTAGCGGGGGCCCGGCCGGGGAGCTGTTTTTT. Translated: CASSYASGGPAGELFF.

V is TRBV6-5 and J is TRBJ2-2; TRBD1 agrees at 10 bases. The germline gives CDR1 MNHEY, CDR2 SVGAGI. J gave up 3 bases and V 6 bases, and 1 base lay outside the gene matches. The CDR3 spans 14 residues. The CDR3 DNA is TGTGCCAGCAGGACAGGGGGCGACACCGGGGAGCTGTTTTTT. Its protein is CASRTGGDTGELFF.

J is TRBJ2-2 and V is TRBV27; 7 bases are a match to TRBD1. This CDR3 region has 15 residues. From germline, CDR1 is MNHEY and CDR2 SMNVEV (reference sequence). V dropped 6 bases and J dropped 0; count of bases not matched to a gene: 4. In DNA, the CDR3 is TGTGCCAGCAGCCCGGGGACAGCGAACACCGGGGAGCTGTTTTTT. Protein sequence: CASSPGTANTGELFF.

The chain links TRBV20-1 to TRBJ1-2; unclear D gene. Deletions cut 6 bases from V and 8 bases from J, with 13 bases between. Germline CDR1 is DFQATT and CDR2 is SNEGSKA (reference sequence). The CDR3 is made up of 11 amino acids. The CDR3, as DNA: TGCAGTGCCACATCGATTCTGGGCTACACCTTC. This translates into CSATSILGYTF.

The rearrangement links TRBV6-6 to TRBJ2-7; TRBD2 might be the D (5 bases). Germline CDR1 and CDR2: MNHNY and SVGAGI (reference sequence). CDR3 length equals 16 residues. Trimming pared 2 bases from V and 6 bases from J, leaving 20 bases between. DNA for the CDR3: TGTGCCAGCAGTTACGACTACAAGGTCGTTCCAGGCGAGCAGTACGTC. This codes for CASSYDYKVVPGEQYV.

In its sample, this clone was seen a few times. The genes are TRBV12-2 and TRBJ2-7; the table's TRBD1 call for D was not verified on the DNA. TRBV12-2 is flagged as a pseudogene. The CDR3 contains 10 residues. DNA of the CDR3: TGTGCAAGTCGTAAGACATATCAGTACGTC. This sequence encodes CASRKTYQYV.